The 25 T cell receptor beta chains given below trace back to one sample, sequenced in a study of patients and donors after allogeneic stem cell transplantation (dated by TCRdb to about 2020). Library prep was done by RT-PCR. Instrument on record: NextSeq 550. TCRdb trimmed the raw reads at Q25, called clones with MiXCR and kept productive beta chains. Identical CDR3 proteins give one entry, which carries the most common genes and DNA. Present in this sample are 150,000 to 200,000 distinct CDR3 sequences, 25% to 35% of which were seen just once. 2.5% to 3.5% of the sample comes from the top ten. Sequencing used blood, either unsorted or a sorted T cell fraction (not recorded which). Every receptor here comes from a human donor who was either an allogeneic HSCT recipient or a stem cell or donor lymphocyte infusion donor (not recorded which). It is not recorded whose cells these are; they may come from a transplant donor.

This chain joins TRBV7-9 and TRBJ1-1; D gene uncertain. The CDR3 sequence is 14 residues long. Trimming left V 5 bases short and J 1 base short, with 11 bases between. CDR1 SEHNR and CDR2 FQNEAQ come from the germline V gene (reference sequence). CDR3 in DNA: TGTGCCAGCAGCCCGCAAAGGAGGAACACTGAAGCTTTCTTT. Translating it yields CASSPQRRNTEAFF.

There are a few counts of this clonotype. The rearrangement links TRBV27 to TRBJ2-5; perhaps TRBD2 as D (5 bases). Germline V gives CDR1 MNHEY, CDR2 SMNVEV (reference sequence). The V end was cut by 3 bases, the J end by 5 bases, with 13 bases between. The CDR3 contains 14 residues. The CDR3 region is CASSLKGVRETQYF. DNA for the CDR3: TGTGCCAGCAGTTTGAAGGGAGTCAGGGAGACCCAGTACTTC.

V usage is TRBV4-1 and J usage is TRBJ2-5; 13 bases align to TRBD2. In germline, CDR1 is MGHRA, CDR2 YSYEKL. This CDR3 is 15 amino acids long. V was pared by 4 bases and J by 5 bases, with 4 bases of the junction left unmatched. The CDR3 loop reads CASSPRLAGGETQYF. The CDR3 DNA sequence: TGCGCCAGCAGCCCCAGACTAGCGGGAGGCGAGACCCAGTACTTC.

The chain couples TRBV12-3 or TRBV12-4 to TRBJ2-5; the D is unclear. Trimming removed 3 bases at V and 5 bases at J, with 10 bases between. This CDR3 region has 13 residues. The CDR3 DNA follows: TGTGCCAGCAGTTTTCACGGGTCGGAGACCCAGTACTTC. Protein product: CASSFHGSETQYF.

The rearrangement joins TRBV12-3 or TRBV12-4 to TRBJ1-3; D possibly corresponds to TRBD1 (5 bases). There are 14 residues in the CDR3. V was cut by 5 bases and J by 2 bases, with 10 bases left in between. The chain's CDR3 is CASSHRRTGNTIYF. The CDR3 DNA reads as TGTGCCAGCAGTCACAGGAGAACTGGAAACACCATATATTTT.

Many counts were recorded for this clonotype. The chain carries TRBV27 and TRBJ1-5, with D possibly being TRBD1 (5 bases). The CDR3 contains 14 residues. Trimming removed 3 bases from V and 3 bases from J, with 9 bases in between. CDR1 is MNHEY and CDR2 is SMNVEV in the germline V gene (reference sequence). Here the CDR3 reads CASSFQGNNQPQHF. The CDR3 bases are TGTGCCAGCAGTTTCCAGGGAAACAATCAGCCCCAGCATTTT.

The gene calls are TRBV20-1 and TRBJ1-1; D is undetermined. Germline V gene lookup returns CDR1 DFQATT and CDR2 SNEGSKA (reference sequence). Trimming removed 3 bases at V and 3 bases at J, with 8 bases between. CDR3 length equals 12 residues. CDR3 bases: TGCAGTGCTAGTCGAACTTACACTGAAGCTTTCTTT. Protein sequence: CSASRTYTEAFF.

V is TRBV3-1 and J is TRBJ2-2, with 10 nucleotides matching TRBD1. The CDR3 extends over 15 amino acids. The ends lost 3 bases at V and 8 bases at J; junction bases unmatched: 6. Germline-derived CDR1 and CDR2 are LGHDT and YNNKEL (reference sequence). The CDR3 reads CASSHGDRGLGELFF. The CDR3 DNA sequence: TGTGCCAGCAGCCATGGAGACAGGGGGCTAGGGGAGCTGTTTTTT.

This clonotype was found many times. V and J are TRBV12-3 or TRBV12-4 and TRBJ1-3, with 10 bases identical to TRBD1. Germline trimming cut 5 bases from V and 3 bases from J; bases unmatched to any gene: 7. The CDR3 extends over 16 amino acids. CDR3 protein: CASSATGTGVGNTIYF. The CDR3 DNA is TGTGCCAGCAGTGCGACCGGGACAGGGGTTGGAAACACCATATATTTT.

The chain employs TRBV5-8 and TRBJ1-1; D gene unclear. The V gene lost 0 bases and the J gene lost 1 base, with 10 bases spanning the gap. CDR1 is SGHTS and CDR2 is YDEGEE in the germline V gene. This CDR3 has 15 residues. The CDR3 here is CASSLAVVSNTEAFF. The DNA for the CDR3 is TGTGCCAGCAGCTTGGCCGTGGTCTCGAACACTGAAGCTTTCTTT.

The chain couples TRBV7-9 to TRBJ2-3, with TRBD2 matching 10 bases. Germline V lookup: CDR1 SEHNR, CDR2 FQNEAQ (reference sequence). The CDR3 is 15 residues long. Losses at the gene ends were 8 bases for V and 1 base for J; bases not matched to a gene: 6. CDR3 nucleotide sequence: TGTGCCAGCGGAGGACTAGCGGAGGGCACAGATACGCAGTATTTT. It translates to CASGGLAEGTDTQYF.

The CDR3 here is CASRYRANTGELFF. The CDR3 nucleotides are TGCGCCAGCCGGTACAGGGCGAACACCGGGGAGCTGTTTTTT. The rearrangement links TRBV10-1 to TRBJ2-2; the D gene is possibly TRBD1 (6 bases). This CDR3 is built from 14 residues. The V end lost 8 bases, the J end lost 0 bases, and 10 bases lay between the germline ends. CDR1 is WNHNN and CDR2 is SYGVQD in the germline V gene (reference sequence).

The rearrangement joins TRBV25-1 to TRBJ2-2; no firm D call. V was clipped by 1 base and J by 0 bases, with 0 bases between them. Germline V gene data show CDR1 as MGHDK and CDR2 as SYGVNS. This CDR3 is 13 amino acids long. The chain's CDR3 is CASSESNTGELFF. The CDR3 bases are TGTGCCAGCAGTGAATCGAACACCGGGGAGCTGTTTTTT.

There are a few counts of this clonotype. The genes are TRBV11-2 and TRBJ1-1; 9 bases map to TRBD1. The CDR3 spans 17 residues. V gave up 5 bases and J gave up 0 bases; unmatched junction bases: 10. Germline loops: CDR1 SGHAT, CDR2 FQNNGV. CDR3 residues: CASSPWDRATMNTEAFF. CDR3 coding DNA: TGTGCCAGCAGCCCGTGGGACAGGGCAACAATGAACACTGAAGCTTTCTTT.

This clonotype has a handful of counts. The chain has TRBV27 and TRBJ1-2; maybe TRBD1 (5 bases). Germline V lookup: CDR1 MNHEY, CDR2 SMNVEV (reference sequence). Between the trimmed V and J ends, which lost 2 bases and 8 bases, there was a span of 12 bases. The CDR3 spans 13 residues. The CDR3 DNA reads TGTGCCAGCAGTTTAATAGGGGCGAACGGCTACACCTTC. Its protein is CASSLIGANGYTF.

This clonotype has more than one count but fewer than ten. The chain couples TRBV6-1 to TRBJ2-7; D gene ambiguous. Deletions cut 0 bases from V and 3 bases from J, with 12 bases between. CDR1 and CDR2 from the germline V gene are MNHNS and SASEGT. The CDR3 contains 15 residues. CDR3 in amino acids: CASSEAGILGYEQYF. The CDR3 DNA follows: TGTGCCAGCAGTGAAGCTGGGATCTTGGGCTACGAGCAGTACTTC.

This clonotype has more than one count but fewer than ten. The V and J genes are TRBV28 and TRBJ2-7, with D unclear. With 7 bases removed from V and 2 bases from J, the gap between germline ends came to 6 bases. The germline V gene encodes CDR1 MDHEN and CDR2 SYDVKM. The CDR3 runs 11 residues. CDR3 DNA: TGTGCCAGCAACCAGGCCTACGAGCAGTACTTC. Encoded protein: CASNQAYEQYF.

Only a few counts were recorded for this clonotype. The V and J genes are TRBV6-5 and TRBJ2-7; D is unclear. The CDR3 totals 12 residues. V was shortened by 3 bases and J by 5 bases, with 8 bases between the two germline ends. Germline V gene lookup returns CDR1 MNHEY and CDR2 SVGAGI. CDR3 in amino acids: CASSYPPNEQYF. DNA for the CDR3: TGTGCCAGCAGTTATCCGCCCAACGAGCAGTACTTC.

This clonotype occurred a few times. The chain carries TRBV27 and TRBJ1-2; 10 nucleotides align to TRBD1. Germline trimming cut 4 bases from V and 5 bases from J; bases unmatched to any gene: 7. From germline, CDR1 is MNHEY and CDR2 SMNVEV (reference sequence). This CDR3 comprises 15 residues. The CDR3 loop is CASSSTGTGVYGYTF. CDR3 coding DNA: TGTGCCAGCAGTTCCACCGGGACAGGGGTGTATGGCTACACCTTC.

V and J are TRBV20-1 and TRBJ2-7; 8 nucleotides align to TRBD1. V lost 1 base and J lost 3; bases outside the gene matches: 5. Germline loops: CDR1 DFQATT, CDR2 SNEGSKA (reference sequence). This CDR3 contains 14 residues. The CDR3 region has the DNA TGCAGTGCTAGAGGGCAGGGGGCAAACTACGAGCAGTACTTC. Translation: CSARGQGANYEQYF.

This sequence joins TRBV7-2 and TRBJ1-5; D uncertain. V dropped 1 base and J dropped 3 bases, with 7 bases sitting between them. Germline V gene sequence: CDR1 SGHTA, CDR2 FQGNSA. The CDR3 has 14 residues. In nucleotides, the CDR3 is TGTGCCAGCAGCTTAGTTCAGTTCAATCAGCCCCAGCATTTT. Amino acid sequence: CASSLVQFNQPQHF.

This chain links TRBV20-1 with TRBJ1-1; D uncertain. This CDR3 is 11 amino acids long. Germline V lookup: CDR1 DFQATT, CDR2 SNEGSKA (reference sequence). Trimming cost V 3 bases and J 3 bases, with 5 bases left between them. The CDR3 spells CSASLYTEAFF. The DNA for the CDR3 is TGCAGTGCTAGTCTCTACACTGAAGCTTTCTTT.

This clonotype showed up just a few times. This chain's CDR3 is CASSLLRETQYF. DNA of the CDR3: TGTGCCAGCAGTCTCCTGCGGGAGACCCAGTACTTC. The chain links TRBV2 to TRBJ2-5; D not resolved. V lost 5 bases and J 5 bases, leaving 9 bases between the germline ends. Germline CDR1 SNHLY, CDR2 FYNNEI. There are 12 residues in the CDR3.

J is TRBJ2-7 and V is TRBV12-3 or TRBV12-4; D not resolved. CDR3 length: 13 residues. V lost 3 bases and J lost 4, with 10 bases in between. Here the CDR3 reads CASSFLGEYEQYF. Written as DNA, the CDR3 is TGTGCCAGCAGTTTCCTCGGAGAATACGAGCAGTACTTC.

This clonotype was counted only a few times. The rearrangement uses TRBV5-1 and TRBJ2-1; TRBD2 matches at 8 bases. The CDR3 runs to 13 residues. Trimming at V came to 7 bases and at J to 4 bases, leaving 4 bases not matched to a gene. Germline V lookup: CDR1 SGHRS, CDR2 YFSETQ. The CDR3: CASGTRGYNEQFF. CDR3 DNA: TGCGCCAGCGGGACTAGAGGTTACAATGAGCAGTTCTTC.